This T cell receptor (beta chain) was identified during a study of blood T cell repertoires in COVID-19. In the study overall: T cells, B-cell-depleted T cells, or PBMCs provided the cDNA or gDNA that served as material.

The assay was immunoSEQ multiplex PCR, and TCRdb's table has in-frame clones only and misses some. In the table there are approximately 90,000 clones, less than 95% of which are singletons. The CDR3 is made up of 15 amino acids. Trimming took 4 bases from V and 5 from J; bases not matched to a gene: 9. Looked up from germline, CDR1 is SGHTA and CDR2 is FQGNSA. The clonotype originates from a man between 60 and 75 years old with acute or convalescent COVID-19. Material: peripheral blood. The chain has TRBV7-2 and TRBJ1-1, with 8 bases that match TRBD1. CDR3 protein: CASSYSQGVGTEAFF. CDR3 sequence (DNA): TGTGCCAGCAGCTATTCACAGGGGGTGGGGACTGAAGCTTTCTTT.